This TCR beta chain comes out of a study of pediatric ulcerative colitis. General observations from the study: Blood-rectal clonal overlap within each person was significantly higher in ulcerative colitis patients than controls. Two patients had blood samples with substantially reduced template counts.

In the case of this clone: Antigen specificity is unknown.

Blood was drawn at the time of colonoscopy. The CDR3 runs 13 residues. Germline-derived CDR1 and CDR2 are LNHDA and SQIVND (reference sequence). V was pared by 0 bases and J by 6 bases, with 7 bases between. Sequencing was performed with immunoSEQ multiplex PCR; in TCRdb, only in-frame clones are kept and a portion is missing. The sample has 54,000 or so clones; 75% to 90% are singletons. This sequence joins TRBV19 and TRBJ2-3; weak D call: TRBD2 (6 bases). Material: blood. The TCR was taken from a boy between 5 and 17 years old who was a control in a study of pediatric ulcerative colitis. The CDR3 protein is CASSIDRGDTQYF. The DNA of the CDR3 is TGTGCCAGTAGTATAGACCGGGGGGATACGCAGTATTTT.